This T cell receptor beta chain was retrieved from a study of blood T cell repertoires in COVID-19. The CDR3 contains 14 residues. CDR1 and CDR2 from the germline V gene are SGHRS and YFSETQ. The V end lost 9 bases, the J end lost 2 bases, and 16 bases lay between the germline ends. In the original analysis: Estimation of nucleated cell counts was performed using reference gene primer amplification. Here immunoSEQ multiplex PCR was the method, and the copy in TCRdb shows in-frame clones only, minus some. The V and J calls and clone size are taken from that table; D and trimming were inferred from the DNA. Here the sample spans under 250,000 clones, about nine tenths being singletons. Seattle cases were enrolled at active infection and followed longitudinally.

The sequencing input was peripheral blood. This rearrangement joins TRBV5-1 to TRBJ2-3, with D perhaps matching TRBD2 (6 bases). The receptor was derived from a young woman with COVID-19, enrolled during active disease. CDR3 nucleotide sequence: TGCGCCACTGGGCAGGAGGGCCTCACAGATACGCAGTATTTT. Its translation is CATGQEGLTDTQYF.